A single sample gave rise to the 4 T cell receptor beta chains below, sequenced in a study of blood T cell repertoires in COVID-19. TCRdb's copy holds only in-frame clones and misses some; the assay was immunoSEQ multiplex PCR. The sample has 150,000 or so clones, around 73% seen once. Sequences were obtained from peripheral blood. The receptors come from a woman aged 45-65 years with active or convalescent COVID-19.

This rearrangement joins TRBV18 to TRBJ1-4; 7 bases agree with TRBD1. J was trimmed by 5 bases and V by 6 bases; bases with no gene match: 9. Germline V gene data show CDR1 as KGHSH and CDR2 as LQKENI. CDR3 length: 15 residues. The CDR3 DNA is TGTGCCAGCTCCCTCGGCAGACAGGGAAATGAAAAACTGTTTTTT. Protein: CASSLGRQGNEKLFF.

This clone was observed a handful of times. This rearrangement joins TRBV7-9 to TRBJ1-2; D is undetermined. CDR1 is SEHNR, CDR2 FQNEAQ, per germline (reference sequence). This CDR3 is built from 16 residues. V was trimmed by 5 bases and J by 3 bases, leaving 19 bases between them. The CDR3 DNA reads as TGTGCCAGCAGCCCAGGTCGGATAGGCCTGGACTATGGCTACACCTTC. Protein sequence: CASSPGRIGLDYGYTF.

The genes are TRBV15 and TRBJ1-1, with 8 nucleotides matching TRBD1. Germline CDR1 and CDR2: LNHNV and YYDKDF (reference sequence). V trimming: 8 bases; J trimming: 2 bases; junction bases outside the gene matches: 10. The length of the CDR3 is 15 residues. Here the CDR3 DNA reads TGTGCCACCTCCATTAGGACAGGGCTTAACACTGAAGCTTTCTTT. The encoded protein is CATSIRTGLNTEAFF.

V and J are TRBV28 and TRBJ2-7, with 7 bases matching TRBD1. This CDR3 contains 13 residues. V lost 5 bases and J lost 4; bases outside the gene matches: 5. CDR1 MDHEN and CDR2 SYDVKM come from the germline V gene. The CDR3: CASSPGTVYEQYF. The CDR3 DNA sequence: TGTGCCAGCAGTCCCGGGACAGTTTACGAGCAGTACTTC. The variable domain in full, completed from reference TRBV28 and TRBJ2-7, reads DVKVTQSSRYLVKRTGEKVFLECVQDMDHENMFWYRQDPGLGLRLIYFSYDVKMKEKGDIPEGYSVSREKKERFSLILESASTNQTSMYLCASSPGTVYEQYFGPGTRLTVT.